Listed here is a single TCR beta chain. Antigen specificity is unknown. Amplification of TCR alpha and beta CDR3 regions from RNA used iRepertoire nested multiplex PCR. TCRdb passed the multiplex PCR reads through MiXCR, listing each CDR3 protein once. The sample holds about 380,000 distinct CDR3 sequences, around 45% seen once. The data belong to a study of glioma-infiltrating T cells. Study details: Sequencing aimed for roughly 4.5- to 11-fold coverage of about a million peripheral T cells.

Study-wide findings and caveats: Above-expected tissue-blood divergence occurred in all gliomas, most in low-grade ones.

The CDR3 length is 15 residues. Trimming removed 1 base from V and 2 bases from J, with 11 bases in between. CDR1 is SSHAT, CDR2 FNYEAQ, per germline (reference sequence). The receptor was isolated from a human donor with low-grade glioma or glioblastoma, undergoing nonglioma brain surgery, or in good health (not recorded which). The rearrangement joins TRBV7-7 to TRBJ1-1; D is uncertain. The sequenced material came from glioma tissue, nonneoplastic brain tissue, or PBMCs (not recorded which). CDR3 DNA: TGTGCCAGCAGCTTAGTGTTTGGGTTTAACACTGAAGCTTTCTTT. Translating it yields CASSLVFGFNTEAFF.